The entry below gives a single T cell receptor (beta chain) sequence along with its context. Its antigen is undetermined. This sample is part of a study of vaccination effects on CD4 cells after COVID-19. Whole-study context: Median timing of post-vaccine samples was 72 days after the second dose.

Before any sequencing was done, the ViraFEST assay used viral peptide pools to expand antigen-specific CD4+ T cells. Cultured cells yielded isolated CD4+ T cells after 10 days. Each participant was given two doses of one vaccine (BNT162b2 or mRNA-1273). Cultures of 2 million or so PBMC per well contained about 10 IU/ml IL-2 plus 10 ug/ml peptides. Cultures got half-medium changes with IL-2 on days 3 and 7. The CDR3 runs 17 residues. V gave up 6 bases and J gave up 1 base; unmatched junction bases: 7. The V gene's germline CDR1 is SGHTA and CDR2 FQGTGA. Some clones are missing from TCRdb's copy, which holds only in-frame ones; the method was immunoSEQ multiplex PCR. The table records about 72,000 clones, about 80% of them present only once.

The V call is TRBV7-3, the J call TRBJ2-3, with 13 bases aligning to TRBD2. This sequence was found in a human donor who received a COVID-19 vaccine. The sequencing here drew on CD4+ T cells from PBMCs cultured with HCoV-229E spike peptides, taken after COVID-19 vaccination. Here the CDR3 reads CASSFTSGGAGTDTQYF. The CDR3, as DNA: TGTGCCAGCAGTTTTACTAGCGGGGGGGCCGGCACAGATACGCAGTATTTT.